These 25 T cell receptor beta chains originate from one sample sequenced in a study of OX40 agonist ivuxolimab in advanced cancers. The data were produced by immunoSEQ multiplex PCR, yet TCRdb's version contains in-frame clones alone and is incomplete. Of 77,000 or so clones in the sample, 80% to 95% were seen once. Sequenced material: CD4+ or CD8+ T cells sorted from blood, taken in a trial of the OX40 agonist ivuxolimab. The receptors were sampled from an adult with an advanced solid tumor such as melanoma, head and neck, liver or kidney cancer.

The rearrangement joins TRBV7-2 to TRBJ2-1, with 12 nucleotides matching TRBD1. V gave up 4 bases and J gave up 10 bases; unmatched junction bases: 5. This CDR3 is 14 amino acids long. CDR1 SGHTA and CDR2 FQGNSA come from the germline V gene. The CDR3 DNA sequence: TGTGCCAGCAGCTCCGGGACAGGGGGCGGGGAGCAGTTCTTC. It specifies CASSSGTGGGEQFF.

The chain employs TRBV30 and TRBJ1-6; a possible D gene is TRBD1 (5 bases). Germline V gene data show CDR1 as GTSNPN and CDR2 as SVGIG (reference sequence). V was pared by 5 bases and J by 13 bases, with 18 bases between. The CDR3 sequence is 13 residues long. This CDR3 is CAWGRDFQKPLHF. The DNA of the CDR3 is TGTGCCTGGGGAAGGGACTTCCAGAAGCCCCTCCACTTT.

The chain joins TRBV7-8 to TRBJ2-7, with 8 bases matching TRBD1. Germline V lookup: CDR1 SGHVS, CDR2 FQNEAQ. The junction had 3 bases not matched to a gene; V was cut back by 3 bases and J by 5 bases. The CDR3 sequence is 13 residues long. CDR3 region: CASSLTGEHEQYF. The CDR3 bases are TGTGCCAGCAGCTTGACAGGGGAGCACGAGCAGTACTTC. Full variable domain (remainder filled in from reference TRBV7-8 and TRBJ2-7): GAGVSQSPRYKVAKRGQDVALRCDPISGHVSLFWYQQALGQGPEFLTYFQNEAQLDKSGLPSDRFFAERPEGSVSTLKIQRTQQEDSAVYLCASSLTGEHEQYFGPGTRLTVT.

This chain's CDR3 is CASTMDRLNTGELFF. The DNA for the CDR3 is TGTGCCAGCACCATGGACAGATTGAACACCGGGGAGCTGTTTTTT. J is TRBJ2-2 and V is TRBV5-4, with D perhaps matching TRBD1 (6 bases). Trimming took 6 bases from V and 1 from J, leaving 13 bases between them. In germline, CDR1 is SGHNT, CDR2 YYREEE (reference sequence). The CDR3 covers 15 residues. Full variable domain (outside the CDR3, taken from reference TRBV5-4 and TRBJ2-2): ETGVTQSPTHLIKTRGQQVTLRCSSQSGHNTVSWYQQALGQGPQFIFQYYREEENGRGNFPPRFSGLQFPNYSSELNVNALELDDSALYLCASTMDRLNTGELFFGEGSRLTVL.

The J gene is TRBJ1-5, the V gene TRBV7-8, with D unclear. Trimming removed 5 bases from V and 7 bases from J, with 15 bases in between. There are 14 residues in the CDR3. Germline V lookup: CDR1 SGHVS, CDR2 FQNEAQ. The CDR3 here is CASSLLAPEQPQHF. CDR3 in DNA: TGTGCCAGCAGCCTCTTAGCCCCGGAGCAGCCCCAGCATTTT.

This rearrangement joins TRBV5-1 to TRBJ1-5; 8 bases align to TRBD1. V was pared by 1 base and J by 7 bases, with 4 bases of the junction left unmatched. CDR3 length: 14 residues. The germline gives CDR1 SGHRS, CDR2 YFSETQ. CDR3 coding DNA: TGCGCCAGCAGCTTGTTCCCAGGGGGCCAGCCCCAGCATTTT. Translation gives CASSLFPGGQPQHF.

This rearrangement joins TRBV14 to TRBJ2-7; the D call may be TRBD1 or TRBD2 (5 bases each). Looked up from germline, CDR1 is SGHDN and CDR2 is FVKESK. The CDR3 has 14 residues. V gave up 1 base and J gave up 2 bases, with 9 bases separating them. CDR3 amino acids: CASSQVQGPYEQYF. For the CDR3, the DNA is TGTGCCAGCAGCCAAGTGCAGGGACCCTACGAGCAGTACTTC.

The chain carries TRBV27 and TRBJ1-6; D gene uncertain. The germline V gene has CDR1 MNHEY and CDR2 SMNVEV (reference sequence). CDR3 length equals 12 residues. The V end lost 6 bases, the J end lost 13 bases, and 13 bases lay between the germline ends. The CDR3 spells CASRNPREPLHF. The CDR3 nucleotides are TGTGCCAGCAGAAACCCGCGGGAGCCCCTCCACTTT.

The V gene is TRBV28, the J gene TRBJ2-3; 7 bases match TRBD2. J lost 2 bases, V lost 6 bases, and 11 bases had no gene match. The germline CDR1 and CDR2 sequences are MDHEN and SYDVKM. There are 16 residues in the CDR3. For the CDR3, the DNA is TGTGCCAGCAGCTCCGCTAGCGGATCACTCACAGATACGCAGTATTTT. It translates to CASSSASGSLTDTQYF. Full variable domain (missing parts from reference TRBV28 and TRBJ2-3): DVKVTQSSRYLVKRTGEKVFLECVQDMDHENMFWYRQDPGLGLRLIYFSYDVKMKEKGDIPEGYSVSREKKERFSLILESASTNQTSMYLCASSSASGSLTDTQYFGPGTRLTVL.

The V call is TRBV29-1, the J call TRBJ2-7; the D gene is possibly TRBD1 (6 bases). V was pared by 7 bases and J by 0 bases, with 10 bases between. Germline V CDR1 and CDR2: SQVTM, ANQGSEA. The CDR3 is 12 amino acids. CDR3 in amino acids: CSGQQGSYEQYF. Here the CDR3 DNA reads TGCAGCGGCCAACAGGGCTCCTACGAGCAGTACTTC.

The genes are TRBV9 and TRBJ1-6, with D hard to call. This CDR3 comprises 13 residues. V lost 6 bases to trimming and J lost 10 bases, with 14 bases between them. CDR1 is SGDLS and CDR2 is YYNGEE in the germline V gene. CDR3 nucleotide sequence: TGTGCCAGCAACCGGGAGAACGGGTCACCCCTCCACTTT. Translated: CASNRENGSPLHF.

The chain uses TRBV5-4 and TRBJ1-2; D is ambiguous. Germline V gene lookup returns CDR1 SGHNT and CDR2 YYREEE (reference sequence). The length of the CDR3 is 13 residues. V lost 2 bases to trimming and J lost 8 bases, with 13 bases between them. The CDR3 region has the DNA TGTGCCAGCAGCTTTTATTCTGAGTCAGGCTACACCTTC. It encodes CASSFYSESGYTF.

The chain carries TRBV7-2 and TRBJ2-3, with 10 bases lining up with TRBD2. V lost 6 bases to trimming and J lost 5 bases; unmatched junction nucleotides: 11. From germline, CDR1 is SGHTA and CDR2 FQGNSA. The CDR3 covers 16 residues. Written as DNA, the CDR3 is TGTGCCAGCAGACTGGGACCTAGCGGGGGTCAAGATACGCAGTATTTT. Translating it yields CASRLGPSGGQDTQYF.

V and J are TRBV6-5 and TRBJ2-7; perhaps TRBD1 as D (6 bases). This CDR3 has 14 amino acids. V dropped 5 bases and J dropped 2 bases, with 13 bases sitting between them. Germline assignment: CDR1 MNHEY and CDR2 SVGAGI. The CDR3 protein is CASSADSPPYEQYF. The CDR3 DNA follows: TGTGCCAGCAGTGCGGACAGCCCTCCCTACGAGCAGTACTTC.

The chain links TRBV5-4 to TRBJ2-2; no clear D gene. Germline loops: CDR1 SGHNT, CDR2 YYREEE (reference sequence). There are 15 residues in the CDR3. V was shortened by 6 bases and J by 2 bases, with 14 bases between the two germline ends. CDR3 in DNA: TGTGCCAGCACTCAACAGCTAAGTAACACCGGGGAGCTGTTTTTT. Its translation: CASTQQLSNTGELFF.

This chain joins TRBV6-5 and TRBJ2-7, with D possibly TRBD1 on 5 matching bases. V gave up 5 bases and J gave up 5 bases, with 13 bases separating them. The germline V gene encodes CDR1 MNHEY and CDR2 SVGAGI. The CDR3 totals 13 residues. The CDR3 loop is CASSNPGHHEQYF. CDR3 DNA: TGTGCCAGCAGTAACCCTGGACATCACGAGCAGTACTTC.

This clone was recorded only once. This chain connects TRBV28 to TRBJ1-5; D not resolved. From germline, CDR1 is MDHEN and CDR2 SYDVKM. Trimming took off 3 bases at V and 5 bases at J, with 11 bases between the two ends. This CDR3 is 14 amino acids long. The CDR3, as DNA: TGTGCCAGCAGTTTTGTCCAGAACCATCAGCCCCAGCATTTT. Translation: CASSFVQNHQPQHF.

This clone was observed once. The chain employs TRBV5-1 and TRBJ2-1; the match to TRBD2 covers 10 bases. Germline V gives CDR1 SGHRS, CDR2 YFSETQ. V trimming: 4 bases; J trimming: 4 bases; junction bases outside the gene matches: 8. The CDR3 spans 16 residues. CDR3 loop: CASSDITSGAYNEQFF. The CDR3 nucleotides are TGCGCCAGCAGCGATATCACTAGCGGGGCATACAATGAGCAGTTCTTC.

This clone was counted once. The chain combines TRBV5-1 with TRBJ2-2; a possible D gene is TRBD1 (6 bases). The V end lost 4 bases, the J end lost 0 bases, and 16 bases lay between the germline ends. The CDR3 totals 17 residues. In germline, CDR1 is SGHRS, CDR2 YFSETQ. This CDR3 is CASSQERTGPNTGELFF. The CDR3 bases are TGCGCCAGCAGCCAAGAACGAACAGGGCCGAACACCGGGGAGCTGTTTTTT.

The V call is TRBV6-5, the J call TRBJ1-6, with D perhaps TRBD1 (5 bases). The CDR3 covers 16 residues. V lost 2 bases to trimming and J lost 5 bases, with 13 bases between them. Germline-derived CDR1 and CDR2 are MNHEY and SVGAGI. In DNA form, the CDR3 reads TGTGCCAGCAGTTACCTGCCGGGACCGAATAATTCACCCCTCCACTTT. Translation: CASSYLPGPNNSPLHF.

This sequence joins TRBV29-1 and TRBJ1-5, with TRBD1 as a possible D gene (6 bases). The CDR3 is 13 residues long. The ends were cut back, 7 bases at V and 1 base at J, with 11 bases in the middle. Germline V lookup: CDR1 SQVTM, CDR2 ANQGSEA. CDR3 sequence (DNA): TGCAGCGCCGGGACAACCAGCAATCAGCCCCAGCATTTT. Encoded protein: CSAGTTSNQPQHF.

This clone has a single count. V and J are TRBV5-1 and TRBJ1-4, with 9 bases aligning to TRBD1. V was clipped by 4 bases and J by 5 bases; unmatched bases: 3. The CDR3 is made up of 14 amino acids. In germline, CDR1 is SGHRS, CDR2 YFSETQ. The CDR3 sequence is CASSMGQGNEKLFF. The CDR3 region has the DNA TGCGCCAGCAGCATGGGACAGGGCAATGAAAAACTGTTTTTT.

This chain joins TRBV6-6 and TRBJ2-3; 7 bases are a match to TRBD1. The CDR3 contains 14 residues. The germline V gene has CDR1 MNHNY and CDR2 SVGAGI (reference sequence). V gave up 2 bases and J gave up 6 bases; unmatched junction bases: 5. CDR3: CASSYEGAADTQYF. Written as DNA, the CDR3 is TGTGCCAGCAGTTACGAGGGGGCAGCTGATACGCAGTATTTT.

V usage is TRBV30 and J usage is TRBJ1-1, with 11 positions matching TRBD1. The CDR3 runs 12 residues. V was clipped by 3 bases and J by 10 bases; unmatched bases: 4. Looked up from germline, CDR1 is GTSNPN and CDR2 is SVGIG (reference sequence). The CDR3 DNA sequence: TGTGCCTGGAGAGGACAGGGGGCGGGAGCTTTCTTT. Translating gives CAWRGQGAGAFF.

Comment on this clone: This same CDR3 is encoded by further DNA sequences in the sample. J is TRBJ1-2 and V is TRBV15; D might be TRBD1 (6 bases). V was shortened by 0 bases and J by 8 bases, with 7 bases between the two germline ends. This CDR3 is 12 amino acids long. Looked up from germline, CDR1 is LNHNV and CDR2 is YYDKDF (reference sequence). The CDR3 coding sequence is TGTGCCACCAGCAGAGATGGGGGCGGCTACACCTTC. Translation gives CATSRDGGGYTF.